The 13 T cell receptor beta chains in this list originate from one sample, sequenced in a study of control samples from healthy donors and cancer patients (dated by TCRdb to 2020 to 2021). To prepare the library, the immunoSEQ multiplex PCR assay was applied. TCRdb carries this immuneACCESS record with in-frame sequences only. Its versions omit some clonotypes, under half of them owing to an unresolved V gene in the studies checked, with the rest unexplained. This sample has roughly 120,000 clones in its table, and just under 90% of those were observed once. The top ten clonotypes cover over 10% of the sample. The sequenced sample consisted of blood. The receptors were gathered from a man aged 30-40 years in good health.

This clone was found a few times. The chain joins TRBV3-1 (or the pseudogene TRBV3-2) to TRBJ2-2; 9 nucleotides align to TRBD1. V was pared by 0 bases and J by 5 bases, with 7 bases of the junction left unmatched. From germline, CDR1 is LGHDT and CDR2 YNNKEL (reference sequence). The CDR3 is made up of 17 amino acids. CDR3 region: CASSQELWTGDTGELFF. The CDR3 DNA is TGTGCCAGCAGCCAAGAGTTGTGGACAGGGGATACCGGGGAGCTGTTTTTT.

The rearrangement joins TRBV19 to TRBJ2-1; D possibly uses TRBD1 or TRBD2 (8 bases each). CDR1 is LNHDA and CDR2 is SQIVND in the germline V gene (reference sequence). Deletions cut 6 bases from V and 5 bases from J, with 20 bases between. The CDR3 contains 16 residues. The chain's CDR3 is CASSPRAGDRHNEQFF. The CDR3 DNA is TGTGCCAGTAGCCCTAGAGCGGGGGACAGGCACAATGAGCAGTTCTTC.

The chain carries TRBV10-3 and TRBJ1-3; perhaps TRBD1 as D (6 bases). This CDR3 spans 14 amino acids. V lost 9 bases to trimming and J lost 4 bases, with 16 bases between them. CDR1 is ENHRY, CDR2 SYGVKD, per germline. The CDR3 here is CAIWDTQAGNTIYF. The CDR3 DNA follows: TGTGCCATATGGGACACCCAAGCCGGAAACACCATATATTTT.

This chain links TRBV18 with TRBJ1-3, with 8 bases identical to TRBD1. Trimming took 3 bases from V and 0 from J; bases not matched to a gene: 10. CDR3 length: 18 residues. Germline V gene lookup returns CDR1 KGHSH and CDR2 LQKENI. DNA of the CDR3: TGTGCCAGCTCACCCCGCCCCGGGACAGGCACCTCTGGAAACACCATATATTTT. Its protein product is CASSPRPGTGTSGNTIYF.

The genes are TRBV3-1 (or the pseudogene TRBV3-2) and TRBJ1-1; D remains unclear. CDR3 length equals 14 residues. Trimming took off 3 bases at V and 0 bases at J, with 8 bases between the two ends. Germline CDR1 and CDR2: LGHDT and YNNKEL (reference sequence). The CDR3 sequence is CASSQGRLNTEAFF. In DNA, the CDR3 is TGTGCCAGCAGCCAGGGAAGGCTGAACACTGAAGCTTTCTTT.

V usage is TRBV15 and J usage is TRBJ2-1; weak D call: TRBD2 (5 bases). Germline CDR1 and CDR2: LNHNV and YYDKDF (reference sequence). Trimming cost V 3 bases and J 6 bases, with 15 bases left between them. CDR3 length: 15 residues. CDR3 protein: CATSRDRDSINEQFF. In DNA, the CDR3 is TGTGCCACCAGCAGGGACCGGGATTCTATCAATGAGCAGTTCTTC.

The V call is TRBV5-1, the J call TRBJ1-3, with D hard to call. Trimming removed 1 base from V and 4 bases from J, with 9 bases in between. Germline V gene sequence: CDR1 SGHRS, CDR2 YFSETQ. This CDR3 has 14 residues. The DNA of the CDR3 is TGCGCCAGCAGCTTGCCGGGCGGAGGAAACACCATATATTTT. Translating gives CASSLPGGGNTIYF.

This clone was observed once. The same CDR3 can be traced to other DNA sequences in this sample. The gene calls are TRBV5-1 and TRBJ1-2; maybe TRBD1 (5 bases). Germline loops: CDR1 SGHRS, CDR2 YFSETQ. Trimming pared 1 base from V and 1 base from J, leaving 8 bases between. The CDR3 has 14 amino acids. The DNA of the CDR3 is TGCGCCAGCAGCTTGTCAGGGCTTAACTATGGCTACACCTTC. Its translation: CASSLSGLNYGYTF. Complete variable domain (other parts from reference TRBV5-1 and TRBJ1-2): KAGVTQTPRYLIKTRGQQVTLSCSPISGHRSVSWYQQTPGQGLQFLFEYFSETQRNKGNFPGRFSGRQFSNSRSEMNVSTLELGDSALYLCASSLSGLNYGYTFGSGTRLTVV.

The chain carries TRBV18 and TRBJ1-2; D ambiguous. The CDR3 is 14 amino acids. Trimming left V 1 base short and J 5 bases short, with 11 bases between. CDR1 is KGHSH, CDR2 LQKENI, per germline. The CDR3: CASSPRSGDYGYTF. The CDR3 bases are TGTGCCAGCTCACCACGGTCGGGCGATTATGGCTACACCTTC.

This clone was observed a few times. Other DNA sequences from this sample encode an identical CDR3 as well. The chain links TRBV30 to TRBJ1-1; a possible D gene is TRBD1 (5 bases). The CDR3 covers 14 residues. Germline V gene lookup returns CDR1 GTSNPN and CDR2 SVGIG (reference sequence). The V and J ends lost 2 bases and 1 base respectively, with 11 bases between them. CDR3: CAWSPGQGNTEAFF. The DNA for the CDR3 is TGTGCCTGGAGTCCGGGGCAGGGGAACACTGAAGCTTTCTTT.

This rearrangement joins TRBV24-1 to TRBJ2-3, with unresolved D. The CDR3 loop spans 12 amino acids. V was cut by 1 base and J by 6 bases, with 4 bases left in between. The germline V gene has CDR1 KGHDR and CDR2 SFDVKD. CDR3 coding DNA: TGTGCCACCAGTGATTTAGGGGATACGCAGTATTTT. Its translation is CATSDLGDTQYF.

This clone has a single count. The gene calls are TRBV2 and TRBJ1-5; D is unresolved. Between the trimmed V and J ends, which lost 3 bases and 4 bases, there was a span of 10 bases. This CDR3 is 14 amino acids long. Germline V gene sequence: CDR1 SNHLY, CDR2 FYNNEI. CDR3: CASSDSQVNQPQHF. In nucleotides, the CDR3 is TGTGCCAGCAGTGACTCGCAGGTGAATCAGCCCCAGCATTTT.

In its sample, this clone was seen a few times. V usage is TRBV25-1 and J usage is TRBJ1-2; no clear D gene. The CDR3 totals 13 residues. V lost 3 bases and J lost 4, with 9 bases in between. Germline CDR1 is MGHDK and CDR2 is SYGVNS. The CDR3 protein is CASSDRRSYGYTF. The CDR3 DNA reads as TGTGCCAGCAGTGATCGGCGAAGCTATGGCTACACCTTC.